Listed below are T cell receptor beta chains from one sample, sequenced in a study of CD8+ T cells in alopecia areata. The data were produced by immunoSEQ multiplex PCR, yet TCRdb's version contains in-frame clones alone and is incomplete. Among more than 130,000 clones listed, roughly four fifths were seen once. Material: CD8+ T cells sorted from blood, obtained at week 4, from a patient treated with tofacitinib. Receptors originate from a human donor with alopecia areata. Both conserved end residues are part of each CDR3. A D gene is named only where the DNA matches it firmly. Some rows mark clone size as missing; the rest say once, few, many or name a class of expanded clone.

clone size | J gene | V gene | D gene | CDR3 protein | CDR3 DNA
- | TRBJ2-7 | TRBV7-9 | TRBD1 | CASSSGQGLREQYF | TGTGCCAGCAGCTCAGGACAGGGGCTCCGTGAGCAGTACTTC
- | TRBJ2-3 | TRBV4-2 | - | CASSPIAGTDTQYF | TGTGCCAGCAGCCCGATAGCGGGCACAGATACGCAGTATTTT
once | TRBJ2-7 | TRBV7-9 | TRBD2 | CASSTGTSQYEQYF | TGTGCCAGCAGCACGGGGACTAGCCAGTACGAGCAGTACTTC
- | TRBJ2-5 | TRBV7-2 | TRBD2 | CASSLGLAGAGQETQYF | TGTGCCAGCAGCTTGGGACTAGCGGGGGCCGGACAAGAGACCCAGTACTTC
- | TRBJ2-3 | TRBV10-3 | TRBD2 | CAISVTAGLAGTTDTQYF | TGTGCCATCAGTGTTACCGCGGGACTAGCGGGAACCACAGATACGCAGTATTTT
- | TRBJ2-6 | TRBV27 | - | CASSPFSGANVLTF | TGTGCCAGCAGTCCCTTCTCTGGGGCCAACGTCCTGACTTTC
- | TRBJ1-1 | TRBV10-3 | - | CAIRTREGTEAFF | TGTGCCATCCGGACCAGGGAGGGGACTGAAGCTTTCTTT
- | TRBJ2-1 | TRBV4-1 | - | CASRAAFGEQFF | TGCGCCAGCAGAGCAGCTTTCGGTGAGCAGTTCTTC
few | TRBJ1-2 | TRBV7-2 | TRBD1 | CASSPRPGTGIHGYTF | TGTGCCAGCAGCCCCCGTCCCGGGACAGGGATACATGGCTACACCTTC
- | TRBJ2-6 | TRBV5-1 | - | CASSFLDSGANVLTF | TGCGCCAGCAGCTTTCTCGACTCTGGGGCCAACGTCCTGACTTTC
few | TRBJ1-1 | TRBV7-9 | - | CASSLVVRNTEAFF | TGTGCCAGCAGCTTAGTCGTCAGGAACACTGAAGCTTTCTTT
- | TRBJ2-1 | TRBV7-2 | - | CASSSPGGEAAYNEQFF | TGTGCCAGCAGCTCCCCGGGGGGCGAAGCTGCCTACAATGAGCAGTTCTTC
- | TRBJ2-1 | TRBV5-1 | - | CASSLEGSIYNEQFF | TGCGCCAGCAGCTTGGAGGGTTCCATTTACAATGAGCAGTTCTTC
- | TRBJ1-2 | TRBV25-1 | - | CASSTVYGYTF | TGTGCCAGCAGTACCGTTTATGGCTACACCTTC
- | TRBJ2-5 | TRBV6-5 | - | CASSPSTPWETQYF | TGTGCCAGCAGTCCTTCGACCCCGTGGGAGACCCAGTACTTC
once | TRBJ2-7 | TRBV4-3 | TRBD2 | CASSPYGQAGGSEQYF | TGCGCCAGCAGCCCCTATGGCCAAGCGGGGGGCTCCGAGCAGTACTTC
- | TRBJ1-1 | TRBV29-1 | TRBD1 | CSVGTGETEAFF | TGCAGCGTAGGAACAGGGGAAACTGAAGCTTTCTTT
- | TRBJ2-2 | TRBV19 | - | CASSIGETGELFF | TGTGCCAGTAGTATAGGGGAAACCGGGGAGCTGTTTTTT
- | TRBJ2-2 | TRBV4-1 | TRBD1 | CASSFGQGLDGELFF | TGCGCCAGCAGCTTCGGACAGGGACTCGACGGGGAGCTGTTTTTT
- | TRBJ2-7 | TRBV11-2 | - | CASSPRATTGTALWEQYF | TGTGCCAGCAGCCCTAGGGCCACGACCGGGACGGCCCTCTGGGAGCAGTACTTC
- | TRBJ1-1 | TRBV13 | - | CASSLTGEAFF | TGTGCCAGCAGCTTGACAGGAGAAGCTTTCTTT
- | TRBJ2-1 | TRBV29-1 | - | CSVHRGNEQFF | TGCAGCGTTCATCGGGGCAATGAGCAGTTCTTC
- | TRBJ1-5 | TRBV4-1 | - | CASSQVEAYNQPQHF | TGCGCCAGCAGCCAAGTAGAGGCGTACAATCAGCCCCAGCATTTT
- | TRBJ2-2 | TRBV4-2 | - | CASSQDDGLPGTYTGELFF | TGTGCCAGCAGCCAAGATGATGGGTTACCAGGGACCTACACCGGGGAGCTGTTTTTT
- | TRBJ2-2 | TRBV19 | - | CASTGRNGELFF | TGTGCCAGTACGGGTCGAAACGGGGAGCTGTTTTTT
- | TRBJ1-5 | TRBV18 | - | CASSPPTTGLAQPQHF | TGTGCCAGCTCACCACCCACCACAGGGCTGGCTCAGCCCCAGCATTTT
few | TRBJ2-2 | TRBV5-1 | TRBD2 | CASSLGTSGLATGELFF | TGCGCCAGCAGCTTGGGAACCTCGGGACTAGCGACTGGGGAGCTGTTTTTT
- | TRBJ2-1 | TRBV29-1 | TRBD1 | CSVERGQGAAYNEQFF | TGCAGCGTTGAACGGGGACAGGGGGCTGCATACAATGAGCAGTTCTTC
- | TRBJ2-1 | TRBV27 | - | CASSLQENNEQFF | TGTGCCAGCAGTCTACAGGAGAACAATGAGCAGTTCTTC
- | TRBJ2-5 | TRBV18 | TRBD1 | CASSTGQGIETQYF | TGTGCCAGCTCAACGGGACAGGGAATAGAGACCCAGTACTTC
- | TRBJ2-5 | TRBV7-9 | - | CASTSVGNVGETQYF | TGTGCCAGCACCTCAGTGGGGAACGTAGGAGAGACCCAGTACTTC
- | TRBJ1-5 | TRBV7-9 | - | CASSPPRGGYQHF | TGTGCCAGCAGCCCCCCTCGGGGAGGGTACCAGCATTTT
few | TRBJ2-2 | TRBV27 | TRBD2 | CASSRGLAGAYTGELFF | TGTGCCAGCAGCCGAGGACTAGCGGGGGCCTACACCGGGGAGCTGTTTTTT